The source of this T cell receptor (beta chain) is a study of control samples from healthy donors and cancer patients. The length of the CDR3 is 13 residues. CDR1 and CDR2 (germline): GTSNPN, SVGIG (reference sequence). Deletions cut 4 bases from V and 8 bases from J, with 17 bases between. Method: immunoSEQ multiplex PCR; TCRdb's copy keeps in-frame clones and lacks some. The table shows around 82,000 clones, with about 90% occurring only once. The chain is built from TRBV30 and TRBJ1-2; D gene uncertain. The clonotype originates from a man aged 50-60 years in good health. Sequencing used blood. The CDR3 region is CAWTALWAEGYTF. CDR3 nucleotides: TGTGCCTGGACTGCGTTGTGGGCCGAGGGCTACACCTTC.